The present T cell receptor (beta chain) was sequenced within a study of T cell changes during pregnancy in multiple sclerosis (dated 2019 in TCRdb). In terms of the full investigation: The study looked at changes in the T cell repertoire across pregnancy in women with multiple sclerosis.

As to this clone: Its antigen has not been determined. Base qualities are not provided; no much larger clone lies one nucleotide away.

The library was made by the immunoSEQ multiplex PCR assay. In TCRdb, the immuneACCESS table is reduced to in-frame sequences with V and J assigned. These tables do not hold every clone; where another copy was compared, an unresolved V gene accounts for under half, and the others remain unexplained. Present in this sample are tens of thousands of clones, 90% to 95% of which were seen just once. Under 1.3% of the sample goes to the ten largest clones. Taken from the germline V gene, the CDR1 and CDR2 loops are SNHLY and FYNNEI. CDR3 length: 15 amino acids, cysteine to phenylalanine. The kept DNA is CDR3 alone, 45 bases in frame from the first base. V was cut back by 6 bases and J by 4 bases, leaving a gap of 16 bases between them.

This sample comprised peripheral blood, obtained in the first trimester of pregnancy. The rearranged chain carries TRBV2 and TRBJ1-5; TRBD1 is possibly the D segment (5 matching bases). The sequence derives from a female donor with multiple sclerosis, enrolled in a pregnancy study. The bases are TGTGCCAGCAGCGTGGGACTTGAGGGAAATCAGCCCCAGCATTTT. This sequence encodes CASSVGLEGNQPQHF.